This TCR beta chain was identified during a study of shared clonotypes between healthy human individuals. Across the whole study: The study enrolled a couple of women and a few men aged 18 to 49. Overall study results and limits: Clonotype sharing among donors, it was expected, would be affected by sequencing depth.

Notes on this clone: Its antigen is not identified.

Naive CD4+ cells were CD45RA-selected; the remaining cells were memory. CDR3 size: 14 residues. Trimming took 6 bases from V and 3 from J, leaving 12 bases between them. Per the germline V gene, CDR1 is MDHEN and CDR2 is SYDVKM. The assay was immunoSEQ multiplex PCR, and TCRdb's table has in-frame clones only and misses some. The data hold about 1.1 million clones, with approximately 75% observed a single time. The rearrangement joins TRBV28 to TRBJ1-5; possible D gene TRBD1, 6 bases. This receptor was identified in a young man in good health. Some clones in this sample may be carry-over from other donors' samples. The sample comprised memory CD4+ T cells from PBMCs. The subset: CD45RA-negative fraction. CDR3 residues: CASRPGTPNQPQHF. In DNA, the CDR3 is TGTGCCAGCAGACCCGGGACACCCAATCAGCCCCAGCATTTT.